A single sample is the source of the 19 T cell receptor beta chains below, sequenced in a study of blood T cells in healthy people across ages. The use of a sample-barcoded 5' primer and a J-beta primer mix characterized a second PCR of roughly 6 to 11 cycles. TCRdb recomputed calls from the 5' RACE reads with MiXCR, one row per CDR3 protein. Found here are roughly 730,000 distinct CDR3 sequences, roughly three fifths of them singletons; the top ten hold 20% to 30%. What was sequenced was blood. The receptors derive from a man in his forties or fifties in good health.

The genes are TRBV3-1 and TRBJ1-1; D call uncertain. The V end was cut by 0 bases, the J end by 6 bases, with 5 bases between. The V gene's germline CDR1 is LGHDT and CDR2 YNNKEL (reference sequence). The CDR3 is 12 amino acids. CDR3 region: CASSQDRAEAFF. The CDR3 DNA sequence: TGTGCCAGCAGCCAAGATCGCGCTGAAGCTTTCTTT.

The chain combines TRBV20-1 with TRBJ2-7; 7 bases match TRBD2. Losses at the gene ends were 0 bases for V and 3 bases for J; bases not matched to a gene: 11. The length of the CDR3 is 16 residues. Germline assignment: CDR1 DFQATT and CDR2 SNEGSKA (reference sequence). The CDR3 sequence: CSARDLGGSTHYEQYF. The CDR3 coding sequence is TGCAGTGCTAGAGATCTAGGCGGGAGTACTCACTACGAGCAGTACTTC.

Here the CDR3 reads CASSSRTGLLFDEQFF. CDR3 coding DNA: TGTGCCAGCAGCTCCCGGACGGGCCTCTTGTTTGATGAGCAGTTCTTC. The J gene is TRBJ2-1, the V gene TRBV9; D is ambiguous. The germline V gene encodes CDR1 SGDLS and CDR2 YYNGEE. The CDR3 covers 16 residues. V was shortened by 4 bases and J by 8 bases, with 22 bases between the two germline ends.

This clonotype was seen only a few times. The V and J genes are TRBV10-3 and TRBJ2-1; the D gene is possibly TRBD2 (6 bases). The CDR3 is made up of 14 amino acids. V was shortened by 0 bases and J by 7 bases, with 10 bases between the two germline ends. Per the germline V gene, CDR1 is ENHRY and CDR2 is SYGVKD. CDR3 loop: CAISESGTSNEQFF. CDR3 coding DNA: TGTGCCATCAGTGAGTCGGGGACTTCGAATGAGCAGTTCTTC.

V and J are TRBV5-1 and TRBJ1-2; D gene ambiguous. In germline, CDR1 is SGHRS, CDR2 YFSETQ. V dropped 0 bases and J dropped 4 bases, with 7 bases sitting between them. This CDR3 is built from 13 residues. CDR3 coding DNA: TGCGCCAGCAGCTTGGATCTTGTCTATGGCTACACCTTC. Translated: CASSLDLVYGYTF. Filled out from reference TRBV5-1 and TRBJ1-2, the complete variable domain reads KAGVTQTPRYLIKTRGQQVTLSCSPISGHRSVSWYQQTPGQGLQFLFEYFSETQRNKGNFPGRFSGRQFSNSRSEMNVSTLELGDSALYLCASSLDLVYGYTFGSGTRLTVV.

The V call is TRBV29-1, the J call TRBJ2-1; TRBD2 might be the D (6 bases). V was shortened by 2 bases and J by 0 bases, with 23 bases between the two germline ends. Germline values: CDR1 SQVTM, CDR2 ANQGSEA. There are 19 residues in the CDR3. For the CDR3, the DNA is TGCAGCGTTGAAACAACCCCGGGAGTCAGAATACACTCCTACAATGAGCAGTTCTTC. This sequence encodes CSVETTPGVRIHSYNEQFF.

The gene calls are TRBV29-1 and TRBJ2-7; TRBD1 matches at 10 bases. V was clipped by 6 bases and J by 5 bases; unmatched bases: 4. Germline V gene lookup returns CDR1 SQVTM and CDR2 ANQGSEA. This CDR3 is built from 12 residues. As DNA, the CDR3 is TGCAGCGTCGGGACAGGGGCGAACGAGCAGTACTTC. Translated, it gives CSVGTGANEQYF.

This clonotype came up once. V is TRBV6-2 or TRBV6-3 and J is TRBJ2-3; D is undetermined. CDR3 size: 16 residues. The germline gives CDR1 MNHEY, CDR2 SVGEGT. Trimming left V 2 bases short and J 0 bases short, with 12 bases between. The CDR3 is CASSYGPDTSTDTQYF. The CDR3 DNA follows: TGTGCCAGCAGTTACGGCCCGGATACCAGCACAGATACGCAGTATTTT.

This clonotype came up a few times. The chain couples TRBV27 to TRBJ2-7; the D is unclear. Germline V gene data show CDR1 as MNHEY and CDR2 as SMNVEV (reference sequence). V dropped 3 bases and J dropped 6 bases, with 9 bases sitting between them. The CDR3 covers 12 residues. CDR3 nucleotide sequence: TGTGCCAGCAGTTTCATGGGCGGCGAGCAGTACTTC. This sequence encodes CASSFMGGEQYF.

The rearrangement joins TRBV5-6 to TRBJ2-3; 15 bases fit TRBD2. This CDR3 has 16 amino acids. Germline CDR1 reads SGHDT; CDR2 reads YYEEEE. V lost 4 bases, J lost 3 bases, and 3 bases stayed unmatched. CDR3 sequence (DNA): TGTGCCAGCAGCCGGACTAGCGGGGGGGATACAGATACGCAGTATTTT. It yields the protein CASSRTSGGDTDTQYF. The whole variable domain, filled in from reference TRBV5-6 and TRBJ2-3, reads DAGVTQSPTHLIKTRGQQVTLRCSPKSGHDTVSWYQQALGQGPQFIFQYYEEEERQRGNFPDRFSGHQFPNYSSELNVNALLLGDSALYLCASSRTSGGDTDTQYFGPGTRLTVL.

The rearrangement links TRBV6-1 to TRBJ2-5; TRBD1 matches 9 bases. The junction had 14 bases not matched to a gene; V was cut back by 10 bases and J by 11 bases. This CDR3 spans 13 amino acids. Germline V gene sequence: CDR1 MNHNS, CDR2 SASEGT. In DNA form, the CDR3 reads TGTGCCACCCAGACAGGGGGATATTACGGGCAGTACTTC. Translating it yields CATQTGGYYGQYF.

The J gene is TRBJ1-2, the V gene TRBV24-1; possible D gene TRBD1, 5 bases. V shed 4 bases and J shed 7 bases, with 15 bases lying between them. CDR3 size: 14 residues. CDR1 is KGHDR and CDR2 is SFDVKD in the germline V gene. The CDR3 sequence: CATSDGGQRGGYTF. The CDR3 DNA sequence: TGTGCCACCAGTGACGGAGGACAACGGGGTGGCTACACCTTC.

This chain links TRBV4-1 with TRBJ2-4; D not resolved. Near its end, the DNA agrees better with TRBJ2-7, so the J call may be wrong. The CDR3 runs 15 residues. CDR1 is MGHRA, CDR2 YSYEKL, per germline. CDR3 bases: TGCGCCAGCAGCCAACTGGATTACCATACCGACGAGCAGTACTTC. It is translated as CASSQLDYHTDEQYF.

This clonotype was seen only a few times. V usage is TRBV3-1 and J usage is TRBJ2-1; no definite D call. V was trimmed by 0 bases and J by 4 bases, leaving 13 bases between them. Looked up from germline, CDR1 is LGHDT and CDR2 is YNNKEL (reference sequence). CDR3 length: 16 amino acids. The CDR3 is CASSQDRSARYNEQFF. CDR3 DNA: TGTGCCAGCAGCCAAGATCGCTCAGCCCGATACAATGAGCAGTTCTTC.

Written as DNA, the CDR3 is TGTGCCAGCAGCCAAGAGGTTGAGCAGTTCTTC. Translated, it gives CASSQEVEQFF. This sequence joins TRBV14 and TRBJ2-1; no clear D gene. Germline assignment: CDR1 SGHDN and CDR2 FVKESK. The CDR3 has 11 amino acids. V shed 0 bases and J shed 9 bases, with 3 bases lying between them.

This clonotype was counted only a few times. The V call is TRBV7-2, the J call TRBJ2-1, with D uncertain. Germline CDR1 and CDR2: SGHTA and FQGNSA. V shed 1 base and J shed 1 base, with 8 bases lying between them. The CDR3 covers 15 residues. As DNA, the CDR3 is TGTGCCAGCAGCTTAGAGTTCAGTTCCTACAATGAGCAGTTCTTC. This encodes CASSLEFSSYNEQFF.

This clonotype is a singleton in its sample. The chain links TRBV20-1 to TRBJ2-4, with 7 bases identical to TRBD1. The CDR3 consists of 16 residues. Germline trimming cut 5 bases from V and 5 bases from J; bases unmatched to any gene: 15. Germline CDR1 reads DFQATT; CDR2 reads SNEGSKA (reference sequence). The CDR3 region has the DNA TGCAGTGCTGCACACCTAGGGCCGGGACAGCAAAACATTCAGTACTTC. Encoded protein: CSAAHLGPGQQNIQYF.

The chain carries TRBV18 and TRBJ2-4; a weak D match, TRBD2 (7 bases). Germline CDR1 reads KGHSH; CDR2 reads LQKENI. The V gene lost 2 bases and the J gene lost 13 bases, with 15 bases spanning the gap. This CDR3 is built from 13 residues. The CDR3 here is CASSPGGAQEQYF. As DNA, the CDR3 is TGTGCCAGCTCACCAGGGGGGGCGCAGGAGCAGTACTTC.

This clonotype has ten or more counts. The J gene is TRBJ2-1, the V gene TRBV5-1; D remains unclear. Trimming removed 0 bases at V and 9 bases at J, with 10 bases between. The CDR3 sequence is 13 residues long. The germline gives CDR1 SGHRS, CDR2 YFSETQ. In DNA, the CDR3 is TGCGCCAGCAGCTTGGACCCCGAAAGTGAGCAGTTCTTC. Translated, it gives CASSLDPESEQFF. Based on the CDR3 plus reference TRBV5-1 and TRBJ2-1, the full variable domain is KAGVTQTPRYLIKTRGQQVTLSCSPISGHRSVSWYQQTPGQGLQFLFEYFSETQRNKGNFPGRFSGRQFSNSRSEMNVSTLELGDSALYLCASSLDPESEQFFGPGTRLTVL.